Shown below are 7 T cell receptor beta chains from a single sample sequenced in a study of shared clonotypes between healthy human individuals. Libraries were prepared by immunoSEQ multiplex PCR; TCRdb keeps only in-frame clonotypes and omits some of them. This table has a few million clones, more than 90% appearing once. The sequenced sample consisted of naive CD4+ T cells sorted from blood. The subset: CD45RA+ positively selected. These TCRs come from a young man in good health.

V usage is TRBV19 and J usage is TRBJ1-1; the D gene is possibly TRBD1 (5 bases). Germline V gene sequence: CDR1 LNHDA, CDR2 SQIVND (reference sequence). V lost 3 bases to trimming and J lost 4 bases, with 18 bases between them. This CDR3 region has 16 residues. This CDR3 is CASSISRRGRGTEAFF. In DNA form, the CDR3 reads TGTGCCAGTAGTATCTCCAGGCGGGGAAGGGGCACTGAAGCTTTCTTT.

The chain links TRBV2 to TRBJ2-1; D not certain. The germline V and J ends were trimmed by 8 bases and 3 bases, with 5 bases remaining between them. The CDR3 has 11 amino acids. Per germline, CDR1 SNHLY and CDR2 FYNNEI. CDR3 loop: CASGVYNEQFF. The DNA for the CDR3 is TGTGCCAGCGGCGTCTACAATGAGCAGTTCTTC.

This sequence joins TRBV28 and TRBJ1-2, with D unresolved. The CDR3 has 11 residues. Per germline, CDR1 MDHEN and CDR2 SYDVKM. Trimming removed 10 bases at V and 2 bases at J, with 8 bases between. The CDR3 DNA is TGTGCCACCGTACAGAACTATGGCTACACCTTC. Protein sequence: CATVQNYGYTF.

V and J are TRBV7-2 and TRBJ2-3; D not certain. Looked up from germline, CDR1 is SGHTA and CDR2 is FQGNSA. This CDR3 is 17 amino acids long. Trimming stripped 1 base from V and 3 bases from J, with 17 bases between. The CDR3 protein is CASSLVDPGRGTDTQYF. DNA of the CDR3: TGTGCCAGCAGCTTAGTCGACCCCGGGCGTGGTACAGATACGCAGTATTTT.

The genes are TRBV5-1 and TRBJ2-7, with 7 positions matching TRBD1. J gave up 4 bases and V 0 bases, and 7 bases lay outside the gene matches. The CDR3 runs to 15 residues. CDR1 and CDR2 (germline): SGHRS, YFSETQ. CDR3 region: CASSLEGQAWYEQYF. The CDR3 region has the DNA TGCGCCAGCAGCTTGGAAGGACAGGCATGGTACGAGCAGTACTTC.

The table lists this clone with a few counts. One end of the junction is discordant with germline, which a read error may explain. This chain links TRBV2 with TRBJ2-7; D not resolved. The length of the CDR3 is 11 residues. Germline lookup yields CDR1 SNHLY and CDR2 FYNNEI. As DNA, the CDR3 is TGTGCCAGCAGTGAAGCTAGGTATCTCCGCTTC. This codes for CASSEARYLRF.

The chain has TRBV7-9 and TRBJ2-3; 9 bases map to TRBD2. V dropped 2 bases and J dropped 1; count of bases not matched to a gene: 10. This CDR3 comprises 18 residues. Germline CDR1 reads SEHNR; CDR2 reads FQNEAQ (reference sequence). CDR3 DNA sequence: TGTGCCAGCAGCTTACCTATCATAGCGGGAGATCGCACAGATACGCAGTATTTT. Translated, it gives CASSLPIIAGDRTDTQYF.